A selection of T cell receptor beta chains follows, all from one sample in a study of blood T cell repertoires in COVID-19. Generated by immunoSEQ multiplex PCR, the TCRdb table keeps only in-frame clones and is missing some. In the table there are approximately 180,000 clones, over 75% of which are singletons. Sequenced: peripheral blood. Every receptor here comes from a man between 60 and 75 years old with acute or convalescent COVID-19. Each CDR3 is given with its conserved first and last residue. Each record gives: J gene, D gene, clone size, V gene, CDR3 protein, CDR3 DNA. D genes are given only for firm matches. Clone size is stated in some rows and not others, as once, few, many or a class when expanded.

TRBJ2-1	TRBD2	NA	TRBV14	CASSRITSGSSYNEQFF	TGTGCCAGCAGCCGGATTACTAGCGGGAGCTCCTACAATGAGCAGTTCTTC
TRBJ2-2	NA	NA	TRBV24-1	CATGATGELFF	TGTGCCACCGGGGCGACCGGGGAGCTGTTTTTT
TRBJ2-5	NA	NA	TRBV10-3	CAISEIAEETQYF	TGTGCCATCAGTGAGATAGCGGAAGAGACCCAGTACTTC
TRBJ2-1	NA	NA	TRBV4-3	CASSQDPSVRLGSYNEQFF	TGCGCCAGCAGCCAAGATCCGTCTGTACGGCTAGGCTCCTACAATGAGCAGTTCTTC
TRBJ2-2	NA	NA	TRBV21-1	CASSQRGSDTGELFF	TGTGCCAGCAGCCAAAGGGGGAGTGACACCGGGGAGCTGTTTTTT
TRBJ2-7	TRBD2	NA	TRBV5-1	CASSSPTSGRIEQYF	TGCGCCAGCAGCTCTCCGACTAGCGGGAGGATAGAGCAGTACTTC
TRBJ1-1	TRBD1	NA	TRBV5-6	CASSPRGTGGRTEAFF	TGTGCCAGCAGCCCGCGGGGGACAGGGGGTAGGACTGAAGCTTTCTTT
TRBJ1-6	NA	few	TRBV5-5	CASANGGARGSPLHF	TGTGCCAGCGCAAACGGGGGGGCCAGGGGTTCACCCCTCCACTTT
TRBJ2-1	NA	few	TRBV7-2	CASQLGHPTNEQFF	TGTGCCAGCCAACTAGGCCACCCTACCAATGAGCAGTTCTTC
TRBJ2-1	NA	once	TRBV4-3	CASSQLQSGGNEQFF	TGCGCCAGCAGCCAACTCCAGTCCGGGGGAAATGAGCAGTTCTTC
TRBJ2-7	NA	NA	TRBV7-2	CASRTSGAYEQYF	TGTGCCAGCAGGACCTCAGGGGCCTACGAGCAGTACTTC
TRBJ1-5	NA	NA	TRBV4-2	CASSQGSGGDQPQHF	TGTGCCAGCAGCCAAGGGTCGGGAGGGGATCAGCCCCAGCATTTT
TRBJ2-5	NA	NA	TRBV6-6	CASSYPGGGKGETQYF	TGTGCCAGCAGTTACCCCGGAGGAGGGAAAGGGGAGACCCAGTACTTC
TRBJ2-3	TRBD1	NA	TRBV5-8	CASSQGQFINTDTQYF	TGTGCCAGCAGCCAGGGACAGTTCATTAACACAGATACGCAGTATTTT
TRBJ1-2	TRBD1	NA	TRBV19	CASSIALDRGRGYTF	TGTGCCAGTAGTATAGCTCTGGACAGGGGGCGTGGCTACACCTTC